A single sample is the source of the 27 T cell receptor beta chains below, sequenced in a study of glioma-infiltrating T cells after dendritic cell vaccination. Time point noted: after dendritic cell vaccination, including at tumor progression/relapse. Sequencing was performed with immunoSEQ multiplex PCR; in TCRdb, only in-frame clones are kept and a portion is missing. This sample yields around 60,000 clones, of which around nine tenths are seen a single time; roughly 12% belongs to the top ten. This sample comprised blood, obtained after dendritic cell vaccination. The receptors were sampled from a human donor with glioblastoma.

This clone was seen a handful of times. The CDR3 loop reads CASSEPSGDGEQYF. CDR3 DNA sequence: TGCGCCAGCAGTGAGCCCAGCGGGGATGGCGAGCAGTACTTC. The chain is built from TRBV10-2 and TRBJ2-7; TRBD2 matches 7 bases. Trimming cost V 2 bases and J 6 bases; bases outside gene matches: 7. Per germline, CDR1 WSHSY and CDR2 SAAADI. The CDR3 extends over 14 amino acids.

This clone showed up just once. The rearrangement links TRBV18 to TRBJ2-5; 7 positions match TRBD1. The germline CDR1 and CDR2 sequences are KGHSH and LQKENI. V shed 1 base, J shed 0 bases, and the junction held 5 bases outside the gene matches. The CDR3 runs 16 residues. The CDR3 reads CASSPLPRGYQETQYF. The DNA of the CDR3 is TGTGCCAGCTCACCACTACCCAGGGGGTACCAAGAGACCCAGTACTTC.

CDR3 DNA sequence: TGTGCCAGCTCACAGGACAGGGGCACCTACGAGCAGTACTTC. Its translation is CASSQDRGTYEQYF. The genes are TRBV18 and TRBJ2-7; 9 nucleotides agree with TRBD1. The V gene's germline CDR1 is KGHSH and CDR2 LQKENI. This CDR3 contains 14 residues. The V and J ends lost 4 bases and 2 bases, in that order; junction bases with no gene match: 3.

The rearrangement joins TRBV19 to TRBJ1-1; a possible D gene is TRBD1 (5 bases). CDR1 and CDR2 (germline): LNHDA, SQIVND (reference sequence). The CDR3 is 15 amino acids. Between the trimmed V and J ends, which lost 1 base and 4 bases, there was a span of 13 bases. CDR3 nucleotide sequence: TGTGCCAGTAGTATAGCCAACCCGGGGGGCACTGAAGCTTTCTTT. Protein sequence: CASSIANPGGTEAFF.

The chain carries TRBV10-3 and TRBJ2-7, with D tentatively TRBD2 (5 bases). Looked up from germline, CDR1 is ENHRY and CDR2 is SYGVKD. V lost 2 bases and J 3 bases, leaving 8 bases between the germline ends. This CDR3 region has 13 residues. CDR3 in DNA: TGTGCCATCAGTGAGCCCGGGGACTACGAGCAGTACTTC. Protein product: CAISEPGDYEQYF.

This clone was counted between two and nine times. The rearrangement joins TRBV11-3 to TRBJ1-5, with 7 bases identical to TRBD1. The germline V gene encodes CDR1 SGHNT and CDR2 YENEEA. This CDR3 has 17 residues. The junction had 13 bases not matched to a gene; V was cut back by 3 bases and J by 5 bases. CDR3 DNA sequence: TGTGCCAGCAGCTTCCACAGGATAGGGGGCGGAGATCAGCCCCAGCATTTT. This codes for CASSFHRIGGGDQPQHF.

Comment on this clone: Other nucleotide sequences in the sample specify the same CDR3. The chain uses TRBV7-2 and TRBJ1-6; 8 bases are a match to TRBD1. Germline trimming cut 7 bases from V and 3 bases from J; bases unmatched to any gene: 8. The germline V gene has CDR1 SGHTA and CDR2 FQGNSA. The CDR3 contains 16 residues. The CDR3: CASNLGTGNYNSPLHF. Written as DNA, the CDR3 is TGTGCCAGCAACCTGGGGACAGGCAACTATAATTCACCCCTCCACTTT.

The chain couples TRBV11-3 to TRBJ2-3; D remains unclear. The CDR3 spans 15 residues. Germline CDR1 and CDR2: SGHNT and YENEEA. With 1 base removed from V and 7 bases from J, the gap between germline ends came to 15 bases. Here the CDR3 DNA reads TGTGCCAGCAGCTTAGTGGGCACCCAAACAAATACGCAGTATTTT. This gives the protein CASSLVGTQTNTQYF.

The gene calls are TRBV30 and TRBJ2-5; 13 bases match TRBD2. CDR1 is GTSNPN and CDR2 is SVGIG in the germline V gene (reference sequence). J gave up 4 bases and V 3 bases, and 8 bases lay outside the gene matches. The CDR3 covers 16 residues. In nucleotides, the CDR3 is TGTGCCTGGAGCAGTTGGACTAGCGGGGGAGGAGAGACCCAGTACTTC. Its protein is CAWSSWTSGGGETQYF.

In its sample, this clone was seen a few times. V and J are TRBV6-5 and TRBJ1-1; 10 bases align to TRBD1. V dropped 5 bases and J dropped 4; count of bases not matched to a gene: 7. This CDR3 region has 15 residues. CDR1 MNHEY and CDR2 SVGAGI come from the germline V gene. CDR3 protein: CASSRDRGKGTEAFF. In DNA form, the CDR3 reads TGTGCCAGCAGTCGGGACAGGGGTAAAGGCACTGAAGCTTTCTTT.

This clone was counted between two and nine times. Other nucleotide sequences from this sample produce the same CDR3. The V and J genes are TRBV9 and TRBJ2-7; 9 nucleotides align to TRBD2. CDR1 and CDR2 (germline): SGDLS, YYNGEE. V shed 1 base, J shed 0 bases, and the junction held 2 bases outside the gene matches. There are 15 residues in the CDR3. DNA for the CDR3: TGTGCCAGCAGCGTAAATAGCGGGAGCTCCTACGAGCAGTACTTC. Its translation is CASSVNSGSSYEQYF.

The chain employs TRBV19 and TRBJ2-5; 8 bases agree with TRBD1. Germline assignment: CDR1 LNHDA and CDR2 SQIVND (reference sequence). This CDR3 has 14 amino acids. V lost 6 bases to trimming and J lost 1 base; unmatched junction nucleotides: 4. The CDR3 is CASRPQGAQETQYF. The CDR3 DNA is TGTGCCAGTAGACCTCAGGGGGCCCAAGAGACCCAGTACTTC.

Only a few counts were recorded for this clone. J is TRBJ1-5 and V is TRBV6-6, with D perhaps TRBD1 (6 bases). The germline V and J ends were trimmed by 5 bases and 2 bases, with 13 bases remaining between them. Germline V gene sequence: CDR1 MNHNY, CDR2 SVGAGI (reference sequence). The CDR3 is 15 amino acids. Written as DNA, the CDR3 is TGTGCCAGCAGTGCCATCTCAGGGGGCAATCAGCCCCAGCATTTT. Its translation: CASSAISGGNQPQHF.

The chain uses TRBV4-1 and TRBJ1-2; a weak D match, TRBD1 (5 bases). Per the germline V gene, CDR1 is MGHRA and CDR2 is YSYEKL. Trimming left V 0 bases short and J 7 bases short, with 15 bases between. The CDR3 covers 15 residues. The CDR3 DNA sequence: TGCGCCAGCAGCCAAGAACAAGGGGTTGGCGGTGGCTACACCTTC. This codes for CASSQEQGVGGGYTF.

J is TRBJ2-7 and V is TRBV9, with D perhaps matching TRBD2 (6 bases). The CDR3 covers 16 residues. V was trimmed by 4 bases and J by 4 bases, leaving 21 bases between them. The V gene's germline CDR1 is SGDLS and CDR2 YYNGEE. CDR3 nucleotides: TGTGCCAGCAGCTCCGGCCCCCATAGGGAGGTGTACGAGCAGTACTTC. It encodes CASSSGPHREVYEQYF.

This chain joins TRBV7-2 and TRBJ1-5, with unresolved D. The CDR3 contains 13 residues. Germline V gene data show CDR1 as SGHTA and CDR2 as FQGNSA. Trimming took off 7 bases at V and 3 bases at J, with 10 bases between the two ends. This CDR3 reads CASKWQDNQPQHF. CDR3 DNA sequence: TGTGCCAGCAAGTGGCAGGACAATCAGCCCCAGCATTTT.

The chain joins TRBV7-2 to TRBJ2-5; the D gene is possibly TRBD1 (6 bases). The end of the DNA is better explained by TRBJ2-7, so the J call may be wrong. CDR1 and CDR2 from the germline V gene are SGHTA and FQGNSA. The CDR3 extends over 14 amino acids. CDR3 DNA sequence: TGTGCCAGCAGCTATTCGGACAGCCACTACGAGCAGTACTTC. Amino acid sequence: CASSYSDSHYEQYF.

This clone was counted between two and nine times. The chain carries TRBV4-2 and TRBJ2-3, with a tentative D call TRBD1 (5 bases). Germline values: CDR1 LGHNA, CDR2 YNFKEQ. V lost 2 bases to trimming and J lost 6 bases, with 9 bases between them. The CDR3 covers 13 residues. CDR3 residues: CASSQRKGDTQYF. The CDR3 DNA sequence: TGTGCCAGCAGCCAACGCAAGGGGGATACGCAGTATTTT.

This clone appeared a few times. CDR3 nucleotide sequence: TGTGCCAGCAGCTTGCGGACCGGGAAGGGACCCCTCCACTTT. Translating gives CASSLRTGKGPLHF. The chain employs TRBV5-6 and TRBJ1-6, with D hard to call. The germline V gene has CDR1 SGHDT and CDR2 YYEEEE. This CDR3 is built from 14 residues. Between the trimmed V and J ends, which lost 1 base and 12 bases, there was a span of 14 bases.

V and J are TRBV7-9 and TRBJ2-7; possibly TRBD2 for D (6 bases). Between the trimmed V and J ends, which lost 0 bases and 3 bases, there was a span of 9 bases. Germline V gives CDR1 SEHNR, CDR2 FQNEAQ (reference sequence). This CDR3 is built from 14 residues. This chain's CDR3 is CASSLAGDFYEQYF. The CDR3, as DNA: TGTGCCAGCAGCTTAGCGGGGGACTTCTACGAGCAGTACTTC. The whole variable domain, remainder taken from reference TRBV7-9 and TRBJ2-7, is DTGVSQNPRHKITKRGQNVTFRCDPISEHNRLYWYRQTLGQGPEFLTYFQNEAQLEKSRLLSDRFSAERPKGSFSTLEIQRTEQGDSAMYLCASSLAGDFYEQYFGPGTRLTVT.

The genes are TRBV19 and TRBJ1-5; D perhaps matches TRBD1 (5 bases). The length of the CDR3 is 13 residues. Trimming pared 7 bases from V and 4 bases from J, leaving 11 bases between. Germline loops: CDR1 LNHDA, CDR2 SQIVND (reference sequence). CDR3 sequence (DNA): TGTGCCAGTAAGATACAGGATAATCAGCCCCAGCATTTT. This codes for CASKIQDNQPQHF.

The V call is TRBV5-8, the J call TRBJ1-1; D gene unclear. This CDR3 has 15 residues. V shed 1 base and J shed 6 bases, with 16 bases lying between them. Per germline, CDR1 SGHTS and CDR2 YDEGEE. For the CDR3, the DNA is TGTGCCAGCAGCTTGAGTCATTTGTCGGTCCCTGAAGCTTTCTTT. The encoded protein is CASSLSHLSVPEAFF.

The V and J genes are TRBV30 and TRBJ2-1, with TRBD1 as a possible D gene (6 bases). Trimming pared 2 bases from V and 5 bases from J, leaving 13 bases between. CDR3 length: 14 amino acids. Looked up from germline, CDR1 is GTSNPN and CDR2 is SVGIG (reference sequence). The CDR3 loop reads CAWSQGTIHNEQFF. CDR3 DNA: TGTGCCTGGAGTCAGGGGACGATCCACAATGAGCAGTTCTTC.

The chain links TRBV5-5 to TRBJ2-1; 8 positions match TRBD2. This CDR3 is 15 amino acids long. After removal of 0 bases from V and 7 bases from J, the junction contained 6 bases not matched to a gene. Looked up from germline, CDR1 is SGHKS and CDR2 is YYEKEE (reference sequence). CDR3 loop: CASSLEPGLGNEQFF. DNA for the CDR3: TGTGCCAGCAGCTTGGAACCGGGACTAGGTAATGAGCAGTTCTTC.

The rearrangement links TRBV30 to TRBJ2-1, with D possibly being TRBD2 (6 bases). CDR3 length: 14 amino acids. Germline V CDR1 and CDR2: GTSNPN, SVGIG (reference sequence). Trimming removed 0 bases from V and 9 bases from J, with 15 bases in between. CDR3 bases: TGTGCCTGGAGTGTAGGAGGAGGGAATAGTGAGCAGTTCTTC. This translates into CAWSVGGGNSEQFF.

The gene calls are TRBV12-5 and TRBJ1-1; D ambiguous. CDR3 length: 15 residues. Looked up from germline, CDR1 is LGHNT and CDR2 is FRNRAP. The germline V and J ends were trimmed by 0 bases and 1 base, with 9 bases remaining between them. CDR3 residues: CASGLVHSGNTEAFF. In nucleotides, the CDR3 is TGTGCTAGTGGTTTGGTACATTCGGGGAACACTGAAGCTTTCTTT.

This sequence joins TRBV5-6 and TRBJ1-2; D possibly corresponds to TRBD1 (5 bases). This CDR3 is 15 amino acids long. Per germline, CDR1 SGHDT and CDR2 YYEEEE. V was cut by 4 bases and J by 4 bases, with 17 bases left in between. CDR3 protein: CASSQGVRQGYGYTF. The CDR3 DNA follows: TGTGCCAGCAGCCAAGGGGTACGTCAGGGCTATGGCTACACCTTC.